This T cell receptor beta chain was observed in a study of a mutant IDH1 vaccine in newly diagnosed glioma. As for the study in general: Weeks 1, 3, 5, 7, 11, 15, 19 and 23 were when patients received their eight vaccinations. Patients began vaccination 4-6 weeks after radiotherapy alone, or with temozolomide cycles.

Sequenced by immunoSEQ multiplex PCR; TCRdb stores in-frame clones only, minus some. The sample records approximately 60,000 clones, 75% to 90% being singletons. The CDR3 totals 17 residues. Germline-derived CDR1 and CDR2 are LGHNA and YSLEER. V dropped 0 bases and J dropped 5 bases, with 16 bases sitting between them. The time point was: week 5, during vaccination. Topical imiquimod accompanied each vaccine dose, which consisted of 300 ug of mutant IDH1 20-mer peptide. Donor tumors were new WHO grade 3 or 4 IDH1-mutant, ATRX-lost astrocytomas. Worth noting for this clone: The target antigen is unknown.

The source material was PBMCs, sampled from a glioma patient whose treatment included an IDH1 peptide vaccine. The V call is TRBV4-3, the J call TRBJ2-2, with D maybe TRBD2 (6 bases). The clonotype comes from a woman aged 40 to 50 with glioma. CDR3 sequence (DNA): TGCGCCAGCAGCCAAGATCGAACCGGGGGTAGGACCGGGGAGCTGTTTTTT. This sequence encodes CASSQDRTGGRTGELFF.